The entry below describes one TCR beta chain. Clones were read by immunoSEQ multiplex PCR, and TCRdb kept only the in-frame ones, dropping some. The repertoire holds fewer than 200,000 clones, with 70% to 80% as singletons. These data originate in a study of blood T cell repertoires in COVID-19. The CDR3 contains 18 residues. Germline V gives CDR1 SGHTA, CDR2 FQGNSA. The ends lost 1 base at V and 0 bases at J; junction bases unmatched: 6. The chain recombines TRBV7-2 with TRBJ1-5, with 10 positions matching TRBD1. The sequenced material came from PBMCs or T cells enriched from blood (not recorded which). This sequence was found in a woman aged 45 to 65 who had recovered from COVID-19. CDR3 protein: CASSLVGTGAYSNQPQHF. CDR3 nucleotides: TGTGCCAGCAGCTTAGTGGGGACAGGGGCTTATAGCAATCAGCCCCAGCATTTT.